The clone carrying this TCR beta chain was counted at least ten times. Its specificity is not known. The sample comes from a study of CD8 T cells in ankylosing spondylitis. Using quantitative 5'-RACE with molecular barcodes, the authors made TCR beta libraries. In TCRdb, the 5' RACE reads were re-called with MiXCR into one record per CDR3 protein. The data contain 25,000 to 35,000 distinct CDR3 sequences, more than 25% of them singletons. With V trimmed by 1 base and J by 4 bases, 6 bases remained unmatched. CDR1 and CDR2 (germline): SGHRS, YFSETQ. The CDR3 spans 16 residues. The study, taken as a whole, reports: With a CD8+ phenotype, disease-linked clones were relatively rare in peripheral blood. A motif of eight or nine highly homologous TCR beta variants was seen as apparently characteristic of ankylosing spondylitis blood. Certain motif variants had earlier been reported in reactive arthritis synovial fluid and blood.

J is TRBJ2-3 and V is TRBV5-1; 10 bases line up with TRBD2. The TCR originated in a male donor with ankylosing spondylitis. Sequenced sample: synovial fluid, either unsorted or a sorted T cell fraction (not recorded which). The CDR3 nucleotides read TGCGCCAGCAGCTTGTTAGGAGCGGGAGGGCCAGATACGCAGTATTTT. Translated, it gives CASSLLGAGGPDTQYF.